The rows below give T cell receptor beta chains drawn from one sample of a study of shared clonotypes between healthy human individuals. Data came from immunoSEQ multiplex PCR; TCRdb stores just in-frame clones and leaves some out. The profile covers about 2 million clones, with roughly 95% appearing a single time and about 1.1% taken by the ten largest. Sample: naive CD8+ T cells sorted from blood. All receptors derive from a man younger than 35 in good health. Each CDR3 is given with its conserved first and last residue. Each record gives: clone size, V gene, D gene, J gene, CDR3 DNA, CDR3 protein. A D gene is named only where the DNA matches it firmly. Size is stated for part of the rows, as once, few or many counts, or as a class when the clone is expanded.

once	TRBV4-1	-	TRBJ2-1	TGCGCCAGCCTTATATCTATGTCTTCGACCTACAATGAGCAGTTCTTC	CASLISMSSTYNEQFF
-	TRBV5-1	-	TRBJ2-7	TGCGCCAGCAGCCCGCAGGACAAGAAGGACGAGCAGTACTTC	CASSPQDKKDEQYF
-	TRBV5-6	TRBD1	TRBJ1-4	TGTGCCAGCAGCTTGGGGACAGGGGAAAAACTGTTTTTT	CASSLGTGEKLFF
-	TRBV7-8	-	TRBJ2-7	TGTGCCAGCAGCTTCCGTCCAGGAGGGGGCTACGAGCAGTACTTC	CASSFRPGGGYEQYF
-	TRBV27	TRBD2	TRBJ2-1	TGTGCCAGCAGGGACATAGCGGGAGGGCCCCACAATGAGCAGTTCTTC	CASRDIAGGPHNEQFF
-	TRBV7-8	TRBD1	TRBJ1-4	TGTGCCAGCAGCTTAGGCCCAGACAGGGTGGAGGAAAAACTGTTTTTT	CASSLGPDRVEEKLFF
once	TRBV7-4	-	TRBJ1-5	TGTGCCAGCAGAAGACCGGGTCAGCCCCAGCATTTT	CASRRPGQPQHF
-	TRBV9	-	TRBJ2-7	TGTGCCAGCAGCTCCATTCCCCTCGGCCCTACCTACGAGCAGTACTTC	CASSSIPLGPTYEQYF
once	TRBV30	-	TRBJ1-5	TGTGCCTGGACGGACAGCAGCAATCAGCCCCAGCATTTT	CAWTDSSNQPQHF
-	TRBV6-1	TRBD1	TRBJ2-7	TGTGCCAGTTACCCCGGGACAGACTACGAGCAGTACTTC	CASYPGTDYEQYF
-	TRBV6-1	-	TRBJ2-3	TGTGCCAGCAGTGAAGAAGAGAGCACAGATACGCAGTATTTT	CASSEEESTDTQYF
-	TRBV7-9	-	TRBJ2-5	TGTGCCAGCAGCTCTATCCGGACCGCGCAAGAGACCCAGTACTTC	CASSSIRTAQETQYF
-	TRBV6-5	-	TRBJ1-2	TGTGCCAGCAGTTATAGGTTTGACAGTAGGGATGGCTACACCTTC	CASSYRFDSRDGYTF
-	TRBV9	-	TRBJ1-1	TGTGCCAGCAGCGTCCTACAGGGAATGGACACTGAAGCTTTCTTT	CASSVLQGMDTEAFF
-	TRBV29-1	-	TRBJ2-7	TGCAGCGTTGAAGTCGGAGTCCCACCCTACGAGCAGTACTTC	CSVEVGVPPYEQYF
-	TRBV4-1	-	TRBJ1-5	TGCGCCAGCAGCCAAGATCATTGGGATCTAGAAGGTGGTCAGCCCCAGCATTTT	CASSQDHWDLEGGQPQHF
-	TRBV11-2	-	TRBJ1-1	TGTGCCAGCAGCTTAGGATTCCGACTCACTGAAGCTTTCTTT	CASSLGFRLTEAFF
-	TRBV7-9	-	TRBJ2-7	TGTGCCAGCAGCTACGGACTGAACGAGCAGTACTTC	CASSYGLNEQYF
once	TRBV7-9	TRBD2	TRBJ2-1	TGTGCCAGCAGCTTAGTACTAGCGGGGGCCTACAATGAGCAGTTCTTC	CASSLVLAGAYNEQFF